Given below is one TCR beta chain in context. Its antigen is unknown. The CDR3 covers 14 residues. V was pared by 3 bases and J by 1 base, with 7 bases between. Germline loops: CDR1 LNHDA, CDR2 SQIVND (reference sequence). The sample originates from a study of a mutant IDH1 vaccine in newly diagnosed glioma. For the study at large: Visit V12 was conducted at week 35 as the safety follow-up. Visit V13 came later, at week 47.

The study, taken as a whole, reports: Apparently unrelated to pseudoprogression were changes in the top peripheral T cell clonotypes.

Clones were read by immunoSEQ multiplex PCR, and TCRdb kept only the in-frame ones, dropping some. The sample holds more than 55,000 clones, less than 90% seen once. The time point here: week 35, safety follow-up. Every vaccine dose comprised 300 ug of mutant IDH1 20-mer peptide plus topical imiquimod. The sequencing here drew on PBMCs, taken from a glioma patient whose treatment included an IDH1 peptide vaccine. This chain uses TRBV19 with TRBJ1-5, with D unresolved. The source is a man younger than 45 with glioma. The DNA of the CDR3 is TGTGCCAGTAGTATCCACTACAGCAATCAGCCCCAGCATTTT. Translating it yields CASSIHYSNQPQHF.